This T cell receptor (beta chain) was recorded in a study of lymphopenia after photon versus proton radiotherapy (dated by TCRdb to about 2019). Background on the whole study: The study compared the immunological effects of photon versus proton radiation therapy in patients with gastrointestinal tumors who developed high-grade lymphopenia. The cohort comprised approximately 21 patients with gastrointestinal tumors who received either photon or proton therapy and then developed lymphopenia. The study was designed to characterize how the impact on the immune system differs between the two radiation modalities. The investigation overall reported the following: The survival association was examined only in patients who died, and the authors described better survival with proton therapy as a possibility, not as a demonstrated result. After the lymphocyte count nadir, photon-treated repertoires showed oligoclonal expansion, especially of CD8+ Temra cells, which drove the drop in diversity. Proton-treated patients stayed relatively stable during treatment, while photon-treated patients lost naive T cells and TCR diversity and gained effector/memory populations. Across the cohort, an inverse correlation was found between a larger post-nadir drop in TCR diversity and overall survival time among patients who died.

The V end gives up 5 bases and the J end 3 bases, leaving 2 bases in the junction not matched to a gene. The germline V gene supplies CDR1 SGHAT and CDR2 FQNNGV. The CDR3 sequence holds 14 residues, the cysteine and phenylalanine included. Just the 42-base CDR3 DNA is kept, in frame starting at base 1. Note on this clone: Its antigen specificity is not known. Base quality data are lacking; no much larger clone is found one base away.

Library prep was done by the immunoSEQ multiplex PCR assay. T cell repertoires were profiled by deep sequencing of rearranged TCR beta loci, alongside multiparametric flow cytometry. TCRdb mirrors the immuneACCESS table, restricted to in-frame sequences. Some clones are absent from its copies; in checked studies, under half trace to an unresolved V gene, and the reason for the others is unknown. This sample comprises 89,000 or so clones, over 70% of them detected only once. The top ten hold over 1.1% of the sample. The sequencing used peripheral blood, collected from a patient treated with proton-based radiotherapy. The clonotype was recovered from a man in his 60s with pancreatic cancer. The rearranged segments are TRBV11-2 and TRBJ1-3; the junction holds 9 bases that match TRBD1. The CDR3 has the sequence CASSRDRVGNTIYF. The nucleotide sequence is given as TGTGCCAGCAGCCGGGACAGGGTTGGAAACACCATATATTTT.